The 17 T cell receptor beta chains below come from one sample, sequenced in a study of T cell responses to AZD1222 COVID-19 vaccine. Here immunoSEQ multiplex PCR was the method, and the copy in TCRdb shows in-frame clones only, minus some. Of over 100,000 clones in the sample, over 90% were seen once. The sample here was peripheral blood, taken on day 0 of AZD1222 vaccination. Receptor source: an adult in good health.

J is TRBJ1-5 and V is TRBV18; maybe TRBD1 (5 bases). Trimming stripped 3 bases from V and 7 bases from J, with 16 bases between. This CDR3 region has 15 residues. Germline V gene sequence: CDR1 KGHSH, CDR2 LQKENI. The CDR3 DNA reads TGTGCCAGCTCACCCTCACTCGGGGGGGAGCAGCCCCAGCATTTT. As protein: CASSPSLGGEQPQHF.

V is TRBV5-4 and J is TRBJ2-7, with 8 bases lining up with TRBD2. The CDR3 totals 14 residues. Germline V gives CDR1 SGHNT, CDR2 YYREEE (reference sequence). Trimming at V came to 0 bases and at J to 6 bases, leaving 5 bases not matched to a gene. As DNA, the CDR3 is TGTGCCAGCAGCTTGGCGGGACTAGTACGCGAGCAGTACTTC. It is translated as CASSLAGLVREQYF.

The J gene is TRBJ2-2, the V gene TRBV24-1; no clear D. Trimming shortened V by 6 bases and J by 2 bases, and 12 bases separated the two germline ends. Germline V gene sequence: CDR1 KGHDR, CDR2 SFDVKD. This CDR3 is built from 15 residues. CDR3 loop: CATSQSLLNTGELFF. In DNA, the CDR3 is TGTGCCACCAGTCAGTCCTTACTAAACACCGGGGAGCTGTTTTTT.

In this sample, this clone turned up once. The chain has TRBV5-4 and TRBJ2-1, with 13 bases that match TRBD2. There are 15 residues in the CDR3. V lost 4 bases, J lost 9 bases, and 7 bases stayed unmatched. Germline loops: CDR1 SGHNT, CDR2 YYREEE (reference sequence). The CDR3 spells CASSATSGRASEQFF. The CDR3 DNA sequence: TGTGCCAGCAGCGCCACTAGCGGGAGGGCTAGTGAGCAGTTCTTC.

This clone was recorded only once. The V and J genes are TRBV5-1 and TRBJ2-2; D call uncertain. Trimming removed 2 bases from V and 3 bases from J, with 8 bases in between. Germline CDR1 is SGHRS and CDR2 is YFSETQ. There are 14 residues in the CDR3. The CDR3 sequence: CASSFKADTGELFF. Written as DNA, the CDR3 is TGCGCCAGCAGCTTCAAGGCGGACACCGGGGAGCTGTTTTTT.

The rearrangement uses TRBV28 and TRBJ2-1; D may be TRBD2 (6 bases). Between the trimmed V and J ends, which lost 5 bases and 7 bases, there was a span of 9 bases. CDR1 is MDHEN, CDR2 SYDVKM, per germline. The length of the CDR3 is 12 residues. Here the CDR3 reads CASSGTWNEQFF. The CDR3 DNA is TGTGCCAGCAGTGGGACTTGGAATGAGCAGTTCTTC.

The J gene is TRBJ2-3, the V gene TRBV30; 9 bases are a match to TRBD2. With 1 base clipped from V and 3 bases from J, the junction kept 5 bases outside the gene matches. Germline assignment: CDR1 GTSNPN and CDR2 SVGIG (reference sequence). This CDR3 has 15 amino acids. The CDR3 protein is CAWSAASGMTDTQYF. CDR3 sequence (DNA): TGTGCCTGGAGTGCCGCTAGCGGGATGACAGATACGCAGTATTTT.

The V call is TRBV3-1 (or the pseudogene TRBV3-2), the J call TRBJ2-7; D might be TRBD2 (6 bases). The CDR3 is made up of 17 amino acids. Germline lookup yields CDR1 LGHDT and CDR2 YNNKEL (reference sequence). V was cut by 3 bases and J by 0 bases, with 18 bases left in between. CDR3 nucleotides: TGTGCCAGCAGCCATCATAGTTGGTCTAGCGCCTCCTACGAGCAGTACTTC. Translated, it gives CASSHHSWSSASYEQYF.

The V and J genes are TRBV7-2 and TRBJ2-1; 16 nucleotides match TRBD2. V trimming: 5 bases; J trimming: 15 bases; junction bases outside the gene matches: 13. Germline-derived CDR1 and CDR2 are SGHTA and FQGNSA. The CDR3 covers 16 residues. The CDR3 region has the DNA TGTGCCAGCAGCCCCCACTCTCCGGGACTAGCGGGAGGGGTGTTCTTC. It translates to CASSPHSPGLAGGVFF.

The chain uses TRBV30 and TRBJ1-5, with no clear D. The CDR3 is 13 amino acids. V was shortened by 3 bases and J by 4 bases, with 10 bases between the two germline ends. Germline-derived CDR1 and CDR2 are GTSNPN and SVGIG (reference sequence). The CDR3 DNA follows: TGTGCCTGGAGGGACTCGCCGAATCAGCCCCAGCATTTT. Residues: CAWRDSPNQPQHF.

J is TRBJ2-3 and V is TRBV2; 10 nucleotides line up with TRBD2. J lost 4 bases, V lost 5 bases, and 3 bases had no gene match. The germline V gene encodes CDR1 SNHLY and CDR2 FYNNEI. The CDR3 covers 14 residues. In nucleotides, the CDR3 is TGTGCCAGCAGTACTAGCGGGGTAGCAGATACGCAGTATTTT. Its protein is CASSTSGVADTQYF.

This clone showed up just once. The rearrangement links TRBV18 to TRBJ1-3; D may be TRBD1 (5 bases). V was cut by 4 bases and J by 8 bases, with 15 bases left in between. Germline CDR1 KGHSH, CDR2 LQKENI. This CDR3 is 14 amino acids long. This CDR3 reads CASSLTGGSDTIYF. DNA of the CDR3: TGTGCCAGCTCACTCACAGGCGGATCGGACACCATATATTTT.

V usage is TRBV28 and J usage is TRBJ2-7; TRBD1 matches at 8 bases. Germline-derived CDR1 and CDR2 are MDHEN and SYDVKM. The length of the CDR3 is 18 residues. V gave up 9 bases and J gave up 0 bases; unmatched junction bases: 19. CDR3 in amino acids: CASFTFYQGADYSYEQYF. In nucleotides, the CDR3 is TGTGCCAGTTTCACCTTTTATCAGGGGGCAGACTACTCCTACGAGCAGTACTTC. Complete variable domain (other parts from reference TRBV28 and TRBJ2-7): DVKVTQSSRYLVKRTGEKVFLECVQDMDHENMFWYRQDPGLGLRLIYFSYDVKMKEKGDIPEGYSVSREKKERFSLILESASTNQTSMYLCASFTFYQGADYSYEQYFGPGTRLTVT.

The V and J genes are TRBV18 and TRBJ1-1; D is ambiguous. Germline CDR1 KGHSH, CDR2 LQKENI. The CDR3 runs 13 residues. The V end was cut by 6 bases, the J end by 5 bases, with 13 bases between. DNA of the CDR3: TGTGCCAGCTCGCCAGGAGTAGGGACTGAAGCTTTCTTT. Translation: CASSPGVGTEAFF.

The V and J genes are TRBV6-1 and TRBJ1-1; 9 nucleotides agree with TRBD1. Germline-derived CDR1 and CDR2 are MNHNS and SASEGT. V dropped 1 base and J dropped 13; count of bases not matched to a gene: 7. The CDR3 totals 13 residues. Here the CDR3 DNA reads TGTGCCAGCAGTGAAGAATTGAGACAGGGGGTTTTCTTT. Protein: CASSEELRQGVFF.

This chain links TRBV19 with TRBJ1-3; 9 bases map to TRBD1. The CDR3 contains 17 residues. V shed 6 bases and J 2 bases; nucleotides not matched to a gene: 11. CDR1 and CDR2 from the germline V gene are LNHDA and SQIVND (reference sequence). CDR3 in DNA: TGTGCCAGTAGCCGGGACAGGGAAATAAGCCCTGGAAACACCATATATTTT. This encodes CASSRDREISPGNTIYF.

The chain is built from TRBV27 and TRBJ1-1; 7 bases fit TRBD1. Germline trimming cut 10 bases from V and 0 bases from J; bases unmatched to any gene: 5. Germline V CDR1 and CDR2: MNHEY, SMNVEV (reference sequence). This CDR3 contains 13 residues. DNA for the CDR3: TGTGCCACCAGGGACAGTTTGAACACTGAAGCTTTCTTT. Its protein product is CATRDSLNTEAFF.